The 17 T cell receptor beta chains below were found in one sample sequenced in a study of shared clonotypes between healthy human individuals. Assay used: immunoSEQ multiplex PCR; TCRdb lists only in-frame clones, some missing. The repertoire holds a few hundred thousand clones, with approximately 65% as singletons. Sequences were obtained from memory CD4+ T cells sorted from blood. As for subset: CD45RA-negative fraction. Receptors originate from a man aged 30 to 39 in good health.

This clone showed up just a few times. The chain couples TRBV13 to TRBJ2-7; D tentatively reads TRBD1 or TRBD2 (9 bases each). CDR1 and CDR2 (germline): PRHDT, FYEKMQ (reference sequence). CDR3 size: 20 residues. Deletions cut 2 bases from V and 0 bases from J, with 26 bases between. DNA for the CDR3: TGTGCCAGCAGCTTACTCGGGACAGGGTTAGCGGGAGCGAACTCCTACGAGCAGTACTTC. Translated, it gives CASSLLGTGLAGANSYEQYF.

This clone was seen only once. V usage is TRBV30 and J usage is TRBJ2-3; D gene ambiguous. V was clipped by 5 bases and J by 3 bases, with 6 bases between them. Germline V gene data show CDR1 as GTSNPN and CDR2 as SVGIG (reference sequence). The CDR3 loop spans 11 amino acids. The CDR3 is CAWELTDTQYF. The CDR3 region has the DNA TGTGCCTGGGAGTTAACAGATACGCAGTATTTT.

This chain connects TRBV28 to TRBJ2-1; D uncertain. With 7 bases removed from V and 8 bases from J, the gap between germline ends came to 18 bases. Germline V gives CDR1 MDHEN, CDR2 SYDVKM. This CDR3 has 14 residues. The chain's CDR3 is CASKGQETLDEQFF. The CDR3 DNA is TGTGCCAGCAAAGGGCAGGAAACCCTCGATGAGCAGTTCTTC. The variable domain in full, completed from reference TRBV28 and TRBJ2-1, reads DVKVTQSSRYLVKRTGEKVFLECVQDMDHENMFWYRQDPGLGLRLIYFSYDVKMKEKGDIPEGYSVSREKKERFSLILESASTNQTSMYLCASKGQETLDEQFFGPGTRLTVL.

The chain's CDR3 is CATDIGQGPYGYTF. In DNA, the CDR3 is TGTGCCACCGACATTGGACAGGGTCCCTATGGCTACACCTTC. This rearrangement joins TRBV6-6 to TRBJ1-2; TRBD1 matches at 8 bases. This CDR3 has 14 residues. Trimming at V came to 10 bases and at J to 4 bases, leaving 11 bases not matched to a gene. Germline lookup yields CDR1 MNHNY and CDR2 SVGAGI (reference sequence).

This chain links TRBV6-1 with TRBJ1-5, with 8 nucleotides matching TRBD1. The CDR3 loop spans 13 amino acids. CDR1 is MNHNS and CDR2 is SASEGT in the germline V gene. With 5 bases clipped from V and 5 bases from J, the junction kept 2 bases outside the gene matches. For the CDR3, the DNA is TGTGCCAGCAGTAGACAGGGGTATCAGCCCCAGCATTTT. Translation gives CASSRQGYQPQHF.

The genes are TRBV6-4 and TRBJ2-2; no clear D. The CDR3 has 10 amino acids. The V gene's germline CDR1 is MRHNA and CDR2 SNTAGT. Trimming shortened V by 7 bases and J by 8 bases, and 5 bases separated the two germline ends. This CDR3 reads CASKWGELFF. The CDR3 DNA is TGTGCCAGCAAGTGGGGGGAGCTGTTTTTT.

This rearrangement joins TRBV7-2 to TRBJ2-7, with D unresolved. The CDR3 has 13 amino acids. Per germline, CDR1 SGHTA and CDR2 FQGNSA. The V end was cut by 6 bases, the J end by 4 bases, with 13 bases between. In DNA form, the CDR3 reads TGTGCCAGCAGGTTCCCCCCTGGTTACGAGCAGTACTTC. This codes for CASRFPPGYEQYF.

This sequence joins TRBV7-8 and TRBJ1-1; 8 positions match TRBD1. The CDR3 consists of 16 residues. Germline CDR1 reads SGHVS; CDR2 reads FQNEAQ. V dropped 2 bases and J dropped 1; count of bases not matched to a gene: 6. Written as DNA, the CDR3 is TGTGCCAGCAGCTTACGCAGGGGGCTCGGGAACACTGAAGCTTTCTTT. Its translation is CASSLRRGLGNTEAFF.

The V and J genes are TRBV6-5 and TRBJ2-7; 9 bases agree with TRBD1. The CDR3 length is 14 residues. CDR1 is MNHEY and CDR2 is SVGAGI in the germline V gene. The trim removed 4 bases at V and 2 bases at J, leaving 3 bases unmatched. The CDR3 loop reads CASSSWDRAYEQYF. The CDR3, as DNA: TGTGCCAGCAGTTCTTGGGACAGGGCCTACGAGCAGTACTTC.

V usage is TRBV6-1 and J usage is TRBJ2-7; D gene unclear. Trimming stripped 3 bases from V and 0 bases from J, with 12 bases between. There are 15 residues in the CDR3. CDR1 and CDR2 (germline): MNHNS, SASEGT. CDR3 residues: CASSEASLDSYEQYF. In nucleotides, the CDR3 is TGTGCCAGCAGTGAGGCCTCCCTTGACTCCTACGAGCAGTACTTC.

The sample holds a few counts of this clone. The same CDR3 arises from other DNA sequences in this sample as well. The V and J genes are TRBV2 and TRBJ2-2; tentative D call: TRBD1 (5 bases). Between the trimmed V and J ends, which lost 8 bases and 1 base, there was a span of 8 bases. The CDR3 has 13 amino acids. Germline loops: CDR1 SNHLY, CDR2 FYNNEI. CDR3 nucleotide sequence: TGTGCCAGCGGGCAGGGGAACACCGGGGAGCTGTTTTTT. This encodes CASGQGNTGELFF.

The gene calls are TRBV14 and TRBJ1-2; TRBD1 matches 11 bases. This CDR3 has 18 amino acids. The J segment lost 1 base and the V segment lost 5 bases, leaving 12 bases of the junction unmatched. Germline-derived CDR1 and CDR2 are SGHDN and FVKESK. The CDR3 here is CASSGQGAHGELNYGYTF. Written as DNA, the CDR3 is TGTGCCAGCAGCGGACAGGGGGCGCACGGTGAACTTAACTATGGCTACACCTTC.

This clone was seen once. This sequence joins TRBV25-1 and TRBJ1-5; a possible D gene is TRBD1 (6 bases). Germline loops: CDR1 MGHDK, CDR2 SYGVNS. The V and J ends lost 6 bases and 9 bases respectively, with 12 bases between them. The CDR3 extends over 12 amino acids. The CDR3 nucleotides are TGTGCCAGCAGCCAGACAGGATGGCCCCAGCATTTT. This gives the protein CASSQTGWPQHF.

The CDR3 region has the DNA TGTGCCAGCAGCTTGTCTACGAGCTCCTACGAGCAGTACTTC. Protein product: CASSLSTSSYEQYF. The V and J genes are TRBV11-2 and TRBJ2-7; no reliable D call. The V end was cut by 3 bases, the J end by 0 bases, with 9 bases between. The germline gives CDR1 SGHAT, CDR2 FQNNGV. The CDR3 has 14 amino acids.

Only a few counts were recorded for this clone. CDR3 nucleotide sequence: TGTGCCACAGGACTAGCTGTGGCCGGGGAGCTGTTTTTT. Encoded protein: CATGLAVAGELFF. The gene calls are TRBV2 and TRBJ2-2; 8 bases are shared with TRBD2. CDR1 and CDR2 (germline): SNHLY, FYNNEI. J gave up 6 bases and V 10 bases, and 7 bases lay outside the gene matches. This CDR3 has 13 amino acids.

The chain has TRBV2 and TRBJ1-4; D is unresolved. Trimming left V 4 bases short and J 0 bases short, with 24 bases between. CDR3 length: 20 amino acids. The germline V gene has CDR1 SNHLY and CDR2 FYNNEI. CDR3 protein: CASSVDRGLGVVATNEKLFF. The CDR3 DNA is TGTGCCAGCAGTGTCGATCGCGGCCTGGGTGTAGTTGCAACTAATGAAAAACTGTTTTTT. Full variable domain (rest looked up from reference TRBV2 and TRBJ1-4): EPEVTQTPSHQVTQMGQEVILRCVPISNHLYFYWYRQILGQKVEFLVSFYNNEISEKSEIFDDQFSVERPDGSNFTLKIRSTKLEDSAMYFCASSVDRGLGVVATNEKLFFGSGTQLSVL.

The V gene is TRBV11-2, the J gene TRBJ2-1; D is uncertain. Germline assignment: CDR1 SGHAT and CDR2 FQNNGV. The CDR3 contains 15 residues. Trimming removed 0 bases at V and 0 bases at J, with 6 bases between. The CDR3 DNA sequence: TGTGCCAGCAGCTTAGATCGGCGCTCCTACAATGAGCAGTTCTTC. Protein sequence: CASSLDRRSYNEQFF.